This T cell receptor beta chain was profiled in a study of T cells in Graves' hyperthyroidism and ophthalmopathy. Study results and caveats: It was a median around 6 months before onset that the model predicted ophthalmopathy.

This clonotype was found many times. The target antigen is unknown. Amplified TCR beta CDR3 regions derived from RNA transcripts. First-round RT-PCR with HTBI primers amplified the TCR CDR3 region. TCRdb re-called the multiplex PCR reads through MiXCR, storing one row per CDR3 protein. This table holds around 420,000 distinct CDR3 sequences, 15% to 19% found once. Looked up from germline, CDR1 is SNHLY and CDR2 is FYNNEI. The V end was cut by 1 base, the J end by 0 bases, with 8 bases between. The CDR3 is 15 amino acids. This clonotype originated in a woman aged 18-29 years with Graves' hyperthyroidism. The sequencing input was blood. The rearrangement links TRBV2 to TRBJ2-3; D unresolved. This CDR3 is CASSEGAASTDTQYF. CDR3 bases: TGTGCCAGCAGTGAAGGGGCAGCTAGCACAGATACGCAGTATTTT.